Listed below are T cell receptor beta chains from one sample, sequenced in a study of T cells in Graves' hyperthyroidism and ophthalmopathy. TCRdb fed the multiplex PCR reads into MiXCR, producing one record per CDR3 protein. The sample holds around 340,000 distinct CDR3 sequences, about a sixth seen once. Sequencing was performed on blood. The receptors were gathered from a woman between 40 and 55 years old with Graves' ophthalmopathy. Both conserved end residues are part of each CDR3. The order of the fields is V gene, D gene, clone size, J gene, CDR3 protein, CDR3 DNA. A D gene is named only where the DNA matches it firmly. Expanded clones are given a class, and other clones once, few, many or no size at all.

TRBV7-9	.	many	TRBJ1-1	CASTQVNTEAFF	TGTGCCAGCACTCAGGTGAACACTGAAGCTTTCTTT
TRBV18	.	many	TRBJ1-1	CASSRTPGPPMNTEAFF	TGTGCCAGCTCACGCACCCCGGGGCCCCCCATGAACACTGAAGCTTTCTTT
TRBV6-1	TRBD2	.	TRBJ2-7	CASSRKAGGWQYF	TGTGCCAGCAGTCGAAAAGCGGGAGGTTGGCAGTACTTC
TRBV12-3/TRBV12-4	.	many	TRBJ2-7	CASSRQISSYEQYF	TGTGCCAGCAGCCGACAGATAAGCTCCTACGAGCAGTACTTC
TRBV7-1	.	.	TRBJ2-7	CASSSPRTGQVDRSGIYEQYF	TGTGCCAGCAGCTCCCCCCGGACGGGACAGGTTGATAGGAGCGGGATCTACGAGCAGTACTTC
TRBV7-2	TRBD1	many	TRBJ1-2	CASSALGQGDVHTF	TGTGCCAGCAGCGCCCTCGGACAGGGGGACGTTCACACCTTC
TRBV12-3/TRBV12-4	.	.	TRBJ2-1	CASSSSGLAGQEQFF	.
TRBV6-5	TRBD1	many	TRBJ1-1	CASRYGQGANRYTEAFF	TGTGCCAGCAGGTACGGACAGGGGGCGAACAGGTACACTGAAGCTTTCTTT
TRBV10-1	.	many	TRBJ1-1	CASMALLNTEAFF	TGCGCCAGCATGGCGTTGCTTAACACTGAAGCTTTCTTT
TRBV2	.	.	TRBJ1-6	CATFLGDSYNSPLLF	TGTGCCACCTTCCTGGGGGATTCCTATAATTCACCCCTCCTCTTT
TRBV28	TRBD1	.	TRBJ1-5	CASRPGTGFGNQPQHF	TGTGCCAGCAGGCCTGGGACAGGGTTTGGCAATCAGCCCCAGCATTTT
TRBV27	TRBD2	.	TRBJ2-1	CASSRSGSWTNEQFF	TGTGCCAGCAGCCGTAGCGGGAGCTGGACCAATGAGCAGTTCTTC
TRBV6-1	TRBD1	many	TRBJ2-5	CASSVSRQARGETQYF	TGTGCCAGCAGTGTTTCCCGACAGGCCAGGGGGGAGACCCAGTACTTC
TRBV6-2/TRBV6-3	.	.	TRBJ1-5	CAVGQPQHF	TGTGCCGTCGGTCAGCCCCAGCATTTT
TRBV27	.	many	TRBJ1-2	CASSVGGAGYTF	TGTGCCAGCAGTGTGGGCGGGGCTGGCTACACCTTC
TRBV18	.	few	TRBJ1-1	CASSPVPGDTEAFF	TGTGCCAGCTCACCAGTCCCGGGGGACACTGAAGCTTTCTTT
TRBV7-2	.	many	TRBJ1-2	CASSLIGSSYTF	TGTGCCAGCAGCTTAATAGGGAGCAGCTACACCTTC
TRBV7-2	TRBD2	many	TRBJ2-5	CASSLGGGLAGIETQYF	TGTGCCAGCAGCTTAGGGGGGGGACTAGCGGGAATCGAGACCCAGTACTTC
TRBV25-1	.	many	TRBJ2-7	CASSEYFPSASYEQYF	TGTGCCAGCAGTGAATACTTCCCTAGCGCATCCTACGAGCAGTACTTC
TRBV12-3/TRBV12-4	TRBD1	many	TRBJ2-5	CASRSDRFQETQYF	TGTGCCAGCAGGTCGGACAGGTTCCAAGAGACCCAGTACTTC
TRBV18	TRBD1	many	TRBJ1-2	CASSPPGQANYGYTF	TGTGCCAGCTCACCACCGGGACAGGCGAACTATGGCTACACCTTC
TRBV20-1	.	medium-sized	TRBJ1-1	CSARIGDTEAFF	TGCAGTGCTAGAATAGGGGACACTGAAGCTTTCTTT
TRBV30	TRBD2	.	TRBJ2-1	CAWRPSGRINEQFF	TGTGCCTGGAGGCCCAGCGGGAGGATCAATGAGCAGTTCTTC
TRBV6-1	.	many	TRBJ2-7	CASSVKGINEQYF	TGTGCCAGCAGTGTGAAGGGGATAAACGAGCAGTACTTC
TRBV7-9	TRBD2	.	TRBJ2-5	CASSPKLAGEETQYF	TGTGCCAGCAGCCCGAAACTAGCGGGCGAGGAGACCCAGTACTTC
TRBV7-8	.	many	TRBJ2-7	CASSPRGRGISYEQYF	TGTGCCAGCAGCCCTCGGGGAAGGGGCATCTCCTACGAGCAGTACTTC
TRBV7-9	TRBD1	many	TRBJ1-1	CASSKNRGQDTEAFF	TGTGCCAGCAGCAAAAATAGGGGGCAGGACACTGAAGCTTTCTTT
TRBV12-3/TRBV12-4	.	many	TRBJ1-1	CASSTQGVSVQAFF	TGTGCCAGCAGCACACAGGGAGTTAGCGTCCAAGCTTTCTTT
TRBV7-8	TRBD1	many	TRBJ1-2	CASSLATGDPPRGYTF	TGTGCCAGCAGCTTAGCGACAGGGGATCCCCCTCGAGGCTACACCTTC
TRBV10-3	.	many	TRBJ2-6	CAISPSGANVLTF	TGTGCCATCAGCCCCTCTGGGGCCAACGTCCTGACTTTC
TRBV20-1	.	many	TRBJ1-5	CSASRAPSNQPQHF	TGCAGTGCAAGCCGGGCCCCGAGCAATCAGCCCCAGCATTTT